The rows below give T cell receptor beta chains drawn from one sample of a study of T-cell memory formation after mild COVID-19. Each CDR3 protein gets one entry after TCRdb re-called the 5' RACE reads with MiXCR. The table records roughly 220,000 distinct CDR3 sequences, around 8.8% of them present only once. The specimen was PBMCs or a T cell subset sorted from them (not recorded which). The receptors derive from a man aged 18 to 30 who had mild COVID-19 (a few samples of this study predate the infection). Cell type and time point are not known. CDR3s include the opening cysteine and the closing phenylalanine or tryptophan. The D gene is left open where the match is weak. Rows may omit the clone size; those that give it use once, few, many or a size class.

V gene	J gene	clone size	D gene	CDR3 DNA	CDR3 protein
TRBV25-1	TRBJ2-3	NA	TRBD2	TGTGCCAGGATGACTAGCGGTGACACAGATACGCAGTATTTT	CARMTSGDTDTQYF
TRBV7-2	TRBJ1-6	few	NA	TGTGCCAGCAGCTTAGACGCCTATAATTCACCCCTCCACTTT	CASSLDAYNSPLHF
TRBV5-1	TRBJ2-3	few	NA	TGCGCCAGCAGCCCCCTCCTGCGGACCACAGATACGCAGTATTTT	CASSPLLRTTDTQYF
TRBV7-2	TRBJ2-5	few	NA	TGTGCCAGCAGCAAAAGGGGGACCGAGGAGACCCAGTACTTC	CASSKRGTEETQYF
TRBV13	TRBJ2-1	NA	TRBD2	TGTGCCAGCAGCTTAGATCGTGCGGGGGGGCCGGGTGAGCAGTTCTTC	CASSLDRAGGPGEQFF
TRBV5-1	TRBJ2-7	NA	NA	TGCGCCAGCAGCTTGGACCGCTACGAGCAGTACTTC	CASSLDRYEQYF
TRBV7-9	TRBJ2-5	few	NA	TGTGCCAGCAGCCTCACCGGACAGCCCGTGGAGGAGACCCAGTACTTC	CASSLTGQPVEETQYF
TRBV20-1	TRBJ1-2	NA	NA	TGCAGTGCTCCGGACAGATATGGCTACACCTTC	CSAPDRYGYTF
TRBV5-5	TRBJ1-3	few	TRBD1	TGTGCCAGCAGCTACGGACAGGGTTCTGGAAACACCATATATTTT	CASSYGQGSGNTIYF
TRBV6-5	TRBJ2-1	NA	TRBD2	TGTGCCAGCAGGTCTAGCGGGGGGGCGAATGAGCAGTTCTTC	CASRSSGGANEQFF
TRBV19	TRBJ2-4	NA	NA	TGTGCCAGTAGCCCTATGGCAGGAACCGAAAACATTCAGTACTTC	CASSPMAGTENIQYF
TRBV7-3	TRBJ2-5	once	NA	TGTGCCAGCAGCCCAGGCGGCAGGGGGGGAGAGACCCAGTACTTC	CASSPGGRGGETQYF
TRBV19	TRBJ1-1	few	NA	TGTGCCAGTAGCGGAGGACAGTTAACGACCCTGAACACTGAAGCTTTCTTT	CASSGGQLTTLNTEAFF
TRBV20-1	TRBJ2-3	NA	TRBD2	TGCAGTGCTAGACGCGGGGGGCTCTCAGATACGCAGTATTTT	CSARRGGLSDTQYF
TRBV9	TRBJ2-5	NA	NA	TGTGCCAGCAGCGTAGAGGGAGGGGGCTTAGTAGAGACCCAGTACTTC	CASSVEGGGLVETQYF
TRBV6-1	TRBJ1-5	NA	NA	TGTGCCAGCAGTGCAGGGTCGGGTTTTTATCAGCCCCAGCATTTT	CASSAGSGFYQPQHF
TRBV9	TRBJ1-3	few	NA	TGTGCCAGCAGCGCCCCGGGAAACACCATATATTTT	CASSAPGNTIYF
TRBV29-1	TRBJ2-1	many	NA	TGCAGCGTTGAGAATGAGCAGTTCTTC	CSVENEQFF
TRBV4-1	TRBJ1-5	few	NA	TGCGCCAGCAGCCAAGTACATAGCAATCAGCCCCAGCATTTT	CASSQVHSNQPQHF
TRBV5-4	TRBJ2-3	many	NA	TGTGCCAGCAGCCATGGGAGGCCCGAGGATACGCAGTATTTT	CASSHGRPEDTQYF
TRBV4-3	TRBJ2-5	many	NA	TGCGCCAGCAGCCAAGGCATCGGTCGGGGACCTGAAGAGACCCAGTACTTC	CASSQGIGRGPEETQYF
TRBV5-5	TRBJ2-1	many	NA	TGTGCCAGCAGCTTGGAGACAGTCAATGAGCAGTTCTTC	CASSLETVNEQFF
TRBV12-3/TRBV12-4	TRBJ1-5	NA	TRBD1	TGTGCCAGCAGTACTGGGACAGGGGGTCAGCCCCAGCATTTT	CASSTGTGGQPQHF
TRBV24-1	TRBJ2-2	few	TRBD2	TGTGCCACCGCAGCGGGACGCCACGGCACCGGGGAGCTGTTTTTT	CATAAGRHGTGELFF
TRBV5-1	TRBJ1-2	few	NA	TGCGCCAGCAGCTTGCTAGGGGGAGCTAACTATGGCTACACCTTC	CASSLLGGANYGYTF
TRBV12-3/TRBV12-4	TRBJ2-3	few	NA	TGTGCCAGCAGTCCCGGGCGGTGGCAAGGCACAGATACGCAGTATTTT	CASSPGRWQGTDTQYF
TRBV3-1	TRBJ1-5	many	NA	TGTGCCAGCAGCCTGGCAGGGAGCAATCAGCCCCAGCATTTT	CASSLAGSNQPQHF
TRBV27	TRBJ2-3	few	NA	TGTGCCAGCAGTTTTGGTTATAGCACAGATACGCAGTATTTT	CASSFGYSTDTQYF
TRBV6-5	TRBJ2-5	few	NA	TGTGCCAGCAGCCTCGATTGGGGGGAGACCCAGTACTTC	CASSLDWGETQYF
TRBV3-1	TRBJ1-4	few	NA	TGTGCCAGCACCCCCACCGCAACTAATGAAAAACTGTTTTTT	CASTPTATNEKLFF
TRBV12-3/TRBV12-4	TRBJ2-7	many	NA	TGTGCCAGCAACCGCACCGAGGGACCCGAGACCTACGAGCAGTACTTC	CASNRTEGPETYEQYF
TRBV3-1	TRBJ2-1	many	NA	TGTGCCAGCAGTCTGAGCCGGGTTGAGCAGTTCTTC	CASSLSRVEQFF
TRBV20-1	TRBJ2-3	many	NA	TGCAGTGTCCCGACAGGTGGCACAGATACGCAGTATTTT	CSVPTGGTDTQYF
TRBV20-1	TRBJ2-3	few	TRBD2	TGCAGTGCTAGAGATGTACGGACTAGCGCAGATACGCAGTATTTT	CSARDVRTSADTQYF
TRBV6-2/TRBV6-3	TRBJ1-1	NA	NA	TGTGCCAGCATGGTTGCAGATTTGAACACTGAAGCTTTCTTT	CASMVADLNTEAFF
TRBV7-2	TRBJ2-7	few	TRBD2	TGTGCCAGCAGCCCCGTTAGCGGGGGGTACGAGCAGTACTTC	CASSPVSGGYEQYF
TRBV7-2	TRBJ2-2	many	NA	TGTGCCAGCAGCTTCCCCCCCGGGACACAGAACACCGGGGAGCTGTTTTTT	CASSFPPGTQNTGELFF
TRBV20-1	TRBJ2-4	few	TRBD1	TGCAGTACTTACAGGGGATTCCTAGCCAAAAACATTCAGTACTTC	CSTYRGFLAKNIQYF
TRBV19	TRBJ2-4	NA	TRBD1	TGTGCCAGTAACGGACAGGGGACCGTAGCCAAAAACATTCAGTACTTC	CASNGQGTVAKNIQYF
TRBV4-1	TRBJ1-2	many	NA	TGCGCCAGCAGCCAAGGCAGGGTGCCTCTCTACACCTTC	CASSQGRVPLYTF
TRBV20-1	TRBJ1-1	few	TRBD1	TGCAGTGCCCCGGGACAGCAGAACACTGAAGCTTTCTTT	CSAPGQQNTEAFF
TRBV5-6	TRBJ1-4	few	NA	TGTGCCAGCAGCTCCCCTACAGGAGTAACTGAAAAACTGTTTTTT	CASSSPTGVTEKLFF
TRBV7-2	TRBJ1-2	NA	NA	TGTGCCAGCAGCTTAGCGCCCTATGGCTACACCTTC	CASSLAPYGYTF
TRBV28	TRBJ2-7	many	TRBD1	TGTGCCAGCAGTTCCCCGGGACAGACCTACGAGCAGTACTTC	CASSSPGQTYEQYF
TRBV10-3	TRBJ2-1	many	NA	TGTGCCATCAGTGAGCCCGCGGGTCACCAGCAGTTCTTC	CAISEPAGHQQFF
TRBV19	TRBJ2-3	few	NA	TGTGCCAGTAGTATGCAGTCGGATACGCAGTATTTT	CASSMQSDTQYF
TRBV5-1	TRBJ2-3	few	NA	TGCGCCAGCAGCTTGGCCCCGTTAGATACGCAGTATTTT	CASSLAPLDTQYF
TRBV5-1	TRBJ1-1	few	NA	TGCGCCAGCAGCTTGATCGCCACAGAAAACACTGAAGCTTTCTTT	CASSLIATENTEAFF
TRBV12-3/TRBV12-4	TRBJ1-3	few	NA	TGTGCCAGCAGTTTAAAGAGGAGGGTGCCAGTATATTTT	CASSLKRRVPVYF
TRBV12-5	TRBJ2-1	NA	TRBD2	TGTGCTAGTGGTTTGGTACCCGGGACTAGCGGGCCAACCAATGAGCAGTTCTTC	CASGLVPGTSGPTNEQFF
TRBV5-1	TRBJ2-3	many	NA	TGCGCCAGCAGCTTGAGGGTGGGGGGGCCCACAGATACGCAGTATTTT	CASSLRVGGPTDTQYF